Presented here are 6 T cell receptor beta chains from one specimen sequenced in a study of regulatory T cells in long-lasting Graves disease. Sequencing libraries for TCR beta were prepared with iRepertoire HTBI primers and Arm-PCR of CDR3 regions. TCRdb re-called the multiplex PCR reads with MiXCR, one entry per CDR3 protein. The table lists 620,000 or so distinct CDR3 sequences, less than 20% of them singletons. Time point indicated: newly diagnosed GD, antithyroid drugs for less than 3 months. TCR sequences were obtained from RNA taken from PBMCs. A further study also used this sample, focusing on T cells in Graves' hyperthyroidism and ophthalmopathy.

The sample in question was peripheral blood mononuclear cells (PBMCs), obtained at new diagnosis, from a patient treated with antithyroid drugs. Receptors originate from a woman aged 30 to 39 with Graves disease.

V is TRBV9 and J is TRBJ2-1; 12 bases agree with TRBD2. Germline V gene lookup returns CDR1 SGDLS and CDR2 YYNGEE. Germline trimming cut 2 bases from V and 8 bases from J; bases unmatched to any gene: 5. This CDR3 has 15 residues. The CDR3 DNA is TGTGCCAGCAGCGTGACTAGCGGGAGTGGGGATGAGCAGTTCTTC. It codes for CASSVTSGSGDEQFF.

This clonotype was seen repeatedly, ten times or more. The chain carries TRBV2 and TRBJ2-5; D perhaps matches TRBD1 (5 bases). The CDR3 totals 15 residues. Trimming removed 8 bases at V and 2 bases at J, with 18 bases between. Germline CDR1 reads SNHLY; CDR2 reads FYNNEI. The CDR3, as DNA: TGTGCCAGCCAACCTCCCCTCCCAGGGCAAGAGACCCAGTACTTC. The encoded protein is CASQPPLPGQETQYF.

This clonotype was seen a handful of times. The chain employs TRBV28 and TRBJ2-2, with no clear D. The CDR3 totals 14 residues. V lost 3 bases and J lost 5, with 10 bases in between. The germline V gene has CDR1 MDHEN and CDR2 SYDVKM. The CDR3, as DNA: TGTGCCAGCAGTTTTAGCCCCCGTACCGGGGAGCTGTTTTTT. This codes for CASSFSPRTGELFF.

This clonotype was seen a handful of times. This chain joins TRBV7-9 and TRBJ2-5; D perhaps matches TRBD2 (5 bases). Germline V gene lookup returns CDR1 SEHNR and CDR2 FQNEAQ (reference sequence). The CDR3 consists of 14 residues. V shed 4 bases and J shed 2 bases, with 11 bases lying between them. Here the CDR3 DNA reads TGTGCCAGCAGCTCAGTCCCGGGACAAGAGACCCAGTACTTC. Translated, it gives CASSSVPGQETQYF.

This chain connects TRBV27 to TRBJ2-1; D uncertain. The CDR3 is 11 amino acids. V shed 6 bases and J shed 6 bases, with 6 bases lying between them. CDR1 and CDR2 from the germline V gene are MNHEY and SMNVEV (reference sequence). Written as DNA, the CDR3 is TGTGCCAGCAGCCACTTCAATGAGCAGTTCTTC. Protein: CASSHFNEQFF.

This clonotype was detected many times. The chain is built from TRBV18 and TRBJ2-7; a possible D gene is TRBD1 (6 bases). Germline-derived CDR1 and CDR2 are KGHSH and LQKENI. Trimming took off 8 bases at V and 5 bases at J, with 13 bases between the two ends. CDR3 size: 12 residues. CDR3 DNA sequence: TGTGCCAGCAGTGGGCAGGGGCACGAGCAGTACTTC. It is translated as CASSGQGHEQYF.